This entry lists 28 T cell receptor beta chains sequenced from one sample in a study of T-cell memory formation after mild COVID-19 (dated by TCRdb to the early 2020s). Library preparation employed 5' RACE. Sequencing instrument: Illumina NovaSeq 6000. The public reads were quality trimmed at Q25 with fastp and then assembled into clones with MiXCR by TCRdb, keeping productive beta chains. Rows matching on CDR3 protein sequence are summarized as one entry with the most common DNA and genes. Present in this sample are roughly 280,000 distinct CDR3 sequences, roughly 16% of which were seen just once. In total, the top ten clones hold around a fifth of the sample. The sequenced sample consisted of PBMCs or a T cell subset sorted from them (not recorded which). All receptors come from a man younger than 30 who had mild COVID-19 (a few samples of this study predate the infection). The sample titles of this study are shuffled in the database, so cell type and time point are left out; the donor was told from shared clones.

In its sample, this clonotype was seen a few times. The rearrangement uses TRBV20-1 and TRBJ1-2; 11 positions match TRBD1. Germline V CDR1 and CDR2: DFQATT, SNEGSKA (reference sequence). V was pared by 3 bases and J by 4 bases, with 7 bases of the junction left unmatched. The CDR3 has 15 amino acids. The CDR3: CSARDRGRSSYGYTF. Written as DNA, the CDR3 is TGCAGTGCTAGGGACAGGGGGCGAAGTAGCTATGGCTACACCTTC.

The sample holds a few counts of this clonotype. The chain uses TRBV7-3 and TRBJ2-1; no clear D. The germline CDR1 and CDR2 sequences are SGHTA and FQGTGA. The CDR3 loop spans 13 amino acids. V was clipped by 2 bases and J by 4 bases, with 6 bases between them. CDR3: CASSLSDYNEQFF. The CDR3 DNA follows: TGTGCCAGCAGCTTATCGGATTACAATGAGCAGTTCTTC.

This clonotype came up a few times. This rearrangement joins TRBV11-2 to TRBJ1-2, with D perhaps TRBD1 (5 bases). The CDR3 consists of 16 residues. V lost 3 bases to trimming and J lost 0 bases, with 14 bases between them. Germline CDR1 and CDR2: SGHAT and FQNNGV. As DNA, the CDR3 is TGTGCCAGCAGCTTTGGGGCAGCGGTAACTAACTATGGCTACACCTTC. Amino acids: CASSFGAAVTNYGYTF.

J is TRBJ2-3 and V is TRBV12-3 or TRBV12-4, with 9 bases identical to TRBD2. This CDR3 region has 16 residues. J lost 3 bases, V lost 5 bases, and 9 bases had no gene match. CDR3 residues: CASSTLAGGETDTQYF. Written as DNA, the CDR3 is TGTGCCAGCAGTACCCTGGCGGGGGGGGAAACAGATACGCAGTATTTT.

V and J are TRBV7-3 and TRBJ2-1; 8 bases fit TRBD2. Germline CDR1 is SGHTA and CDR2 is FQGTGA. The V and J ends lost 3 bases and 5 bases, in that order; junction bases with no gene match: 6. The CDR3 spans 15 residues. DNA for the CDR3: TGTGCCAGCAGCTTGATCGGGGGGGCCCACAATGAGCAGTTCTTC. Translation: CASSLIGGAHNEQFF.

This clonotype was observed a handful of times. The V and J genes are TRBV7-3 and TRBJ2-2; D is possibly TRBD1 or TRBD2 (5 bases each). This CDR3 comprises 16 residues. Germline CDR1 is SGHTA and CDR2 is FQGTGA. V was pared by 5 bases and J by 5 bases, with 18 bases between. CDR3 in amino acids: CASSPWRQGPTGELFF. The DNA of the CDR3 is TGTGCCAGCAGCCCGTGGCGGCAGGGACCGACCGGGGAGCTGTTTTTT.

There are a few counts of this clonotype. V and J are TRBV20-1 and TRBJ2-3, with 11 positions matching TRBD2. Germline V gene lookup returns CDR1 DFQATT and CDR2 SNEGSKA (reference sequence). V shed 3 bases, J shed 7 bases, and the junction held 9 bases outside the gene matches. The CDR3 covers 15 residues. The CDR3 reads CSARDRTSGYHTQYF. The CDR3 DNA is TGCAGTGCTAGGGATAGGACTAGCGGGTATCATACGCAGTATTTT.

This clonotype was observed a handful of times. The CDR3 reads CASSLRDYGTGEGYTF. CDR3 coding DNA: TGTGCCAGCAGCTTAAGAGACTACGGGACAGGGGAGGGGTACACCTTC. The chain joins TRBV7-9 to TRBJ1-2; 10 nucleotides match TRBD1. V shed 2 bases and J 11 bases; nucleotides not matched to a gene: 14. The CDR3 is 16 amino acids. Germline lookup yields CDR1 SEHNR and CDR2 FQNEAQ (reference sequence). Together with reference TRBV7-9 and TRBJ1-2, the CDR3 gives the full variable domain: DTGVSQNPRHKITKRGQNVTFRCDPISEHNRLYWYRQTLGQGPEFLTYFQNEAQLEKSRLLSDRFSAERPKGSFSTLEIQRTEQGDSAMYLCASSLRDYGTGEGYTFGSGTRLTVV.

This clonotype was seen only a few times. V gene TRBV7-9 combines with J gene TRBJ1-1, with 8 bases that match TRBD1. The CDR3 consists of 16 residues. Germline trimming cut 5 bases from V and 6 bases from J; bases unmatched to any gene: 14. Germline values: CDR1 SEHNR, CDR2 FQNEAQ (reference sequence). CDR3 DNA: TGTGCCAGCAGCGGACAGGGTAACCCAAGAACGGCTGAAGCTTTCTTT. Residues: CASSGQGNPRTAEAFF.

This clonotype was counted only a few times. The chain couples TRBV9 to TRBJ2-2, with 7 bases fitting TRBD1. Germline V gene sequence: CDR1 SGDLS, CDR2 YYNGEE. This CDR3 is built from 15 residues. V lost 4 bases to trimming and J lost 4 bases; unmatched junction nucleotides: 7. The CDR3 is CASSRTGVSTGELFF. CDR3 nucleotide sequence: TGTGCCAGCAGCCGTACAGGGGTTAGCACCGGGGAGCTGTTTTTT.

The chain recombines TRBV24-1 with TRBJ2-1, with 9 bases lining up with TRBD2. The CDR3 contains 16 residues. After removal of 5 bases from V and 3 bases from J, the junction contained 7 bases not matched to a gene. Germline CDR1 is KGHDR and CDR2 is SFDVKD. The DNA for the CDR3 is TGTGCCACCAGTGGCAATAGCGGGGGAGACTACAATGAGCAGTTCTTC. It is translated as CATSGNSGGDYNEQFF.

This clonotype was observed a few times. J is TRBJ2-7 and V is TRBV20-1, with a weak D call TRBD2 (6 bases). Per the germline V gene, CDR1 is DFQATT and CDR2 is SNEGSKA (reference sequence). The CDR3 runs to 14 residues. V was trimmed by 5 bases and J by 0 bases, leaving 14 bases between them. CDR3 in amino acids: CSALYGGSSYEQYF. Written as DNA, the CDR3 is TGCAGTGCTCTATACGGGGGTTCCTCCTACGAGCAGTACTTC.

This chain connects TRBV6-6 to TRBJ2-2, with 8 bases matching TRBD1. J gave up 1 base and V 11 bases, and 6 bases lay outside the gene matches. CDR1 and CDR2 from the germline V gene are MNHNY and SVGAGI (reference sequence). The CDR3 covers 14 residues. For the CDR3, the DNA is TGTGCCGGCACGGGACAGGAGAACACCGGGGAGCTGTTTTTT. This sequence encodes CAGTGQENTGELFF.

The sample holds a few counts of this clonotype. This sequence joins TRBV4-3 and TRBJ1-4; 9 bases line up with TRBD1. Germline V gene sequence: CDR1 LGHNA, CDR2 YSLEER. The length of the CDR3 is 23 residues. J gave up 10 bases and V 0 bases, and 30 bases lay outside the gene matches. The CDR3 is CASSQDAFRQGEGVYDRGGKLFF. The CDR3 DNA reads TGCGCCAGCAGCCAAGATGCGTTTCGTCAGGGGGAAGGTGTATACGACAGGGGGGGAAAACTGTTTTTT.

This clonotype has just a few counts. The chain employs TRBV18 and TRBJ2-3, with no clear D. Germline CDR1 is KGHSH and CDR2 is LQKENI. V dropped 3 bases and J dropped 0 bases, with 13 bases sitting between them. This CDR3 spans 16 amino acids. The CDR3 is CASSPRIAASTDTQYF. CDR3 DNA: TGTGCCAGCTCACCCCGAATAGCAGCGAGCACAGATACGCAGTATTTT.

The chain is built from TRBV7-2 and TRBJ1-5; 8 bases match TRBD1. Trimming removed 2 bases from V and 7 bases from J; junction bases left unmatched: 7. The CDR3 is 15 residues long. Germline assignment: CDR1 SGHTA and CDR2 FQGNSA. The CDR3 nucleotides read TGTGCCAGCAGCTTAATGACAGGGGTTAAACAGCCCCAGCATTTT. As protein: CASSLMTGVKQPQHF.

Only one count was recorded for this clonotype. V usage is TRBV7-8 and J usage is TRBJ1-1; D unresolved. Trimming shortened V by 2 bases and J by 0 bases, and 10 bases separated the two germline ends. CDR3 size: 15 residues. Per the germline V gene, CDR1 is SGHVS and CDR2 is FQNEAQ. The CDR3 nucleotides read TGTGCCAGCAGCTTACTACGGATCATGAACACTGAAGCTTTCTTT. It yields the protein CASSLLRIMNTEAFF.

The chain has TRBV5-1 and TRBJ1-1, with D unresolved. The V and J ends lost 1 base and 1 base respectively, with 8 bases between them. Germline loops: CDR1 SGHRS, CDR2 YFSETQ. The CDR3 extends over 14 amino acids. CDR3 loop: CASSLKAPNTEAFF. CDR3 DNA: TGCGCCAGCAGCTTGAAGGCCCCGAACACTGAAGCTTTCTTT.

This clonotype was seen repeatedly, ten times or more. CDR3 nucleotide sequence: TGTGCCAGCAGTGCGGGGGCCGGGAGGGAAGAGACCCAGTACTTC. Its protein is CASSAGAGREETQYF. The V call is TRBV7-2, the J call TRBJ2-5; 8 nucleotides match TRBD2. The CDR3 is 15 amino acids. Germline V CDR1 and CDR2: SGHTA, FQGNSA. V lost 6 bases and J lost 3; bases outside the gene matches: 9.

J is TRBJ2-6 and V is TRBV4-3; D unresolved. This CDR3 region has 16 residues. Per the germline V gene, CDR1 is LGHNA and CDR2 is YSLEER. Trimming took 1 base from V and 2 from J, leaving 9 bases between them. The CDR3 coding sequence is TGCGCCAGCAGCCAAGTCCTCTCCACTGGGGCCAACGTCCTGACTTTC. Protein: CASSQVLSTGANVLTF.

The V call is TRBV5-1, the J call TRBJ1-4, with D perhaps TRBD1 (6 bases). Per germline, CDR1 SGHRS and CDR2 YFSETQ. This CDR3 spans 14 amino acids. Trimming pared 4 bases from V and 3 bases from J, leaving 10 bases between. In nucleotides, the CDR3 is TGCGCCAGCAGCCCGGGACAACCTAATGAAAAACTGTTTTTT. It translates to CASSPGQPNEKLFF.

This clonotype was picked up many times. CDR3 sequence: CASSSLRSEYGYTF. The CDR3 coding sequence is TGTGCCAGCAGCTCCTTGCGTTCGGAATATGGCTACACCTTC. V usage is TRBV7-6 and J usage is TRBJ1-2; D call uncertain. The CDR3 covers 14 residues. Germline V gene sequence: CDR1 SGHVS, CDR2 FNYEAQ. V was cut by 4 bases and J by 5 bases, with 14 bases left in between.

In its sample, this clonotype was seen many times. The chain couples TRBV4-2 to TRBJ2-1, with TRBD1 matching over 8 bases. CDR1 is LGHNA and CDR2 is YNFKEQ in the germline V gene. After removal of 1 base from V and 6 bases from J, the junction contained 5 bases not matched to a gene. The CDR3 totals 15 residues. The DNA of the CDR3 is TGTGCCAGCAGCCAAGCCAGGGGGCGGATCAATGAGCAGTTCTTC. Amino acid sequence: CASSQARGRINEQFF.

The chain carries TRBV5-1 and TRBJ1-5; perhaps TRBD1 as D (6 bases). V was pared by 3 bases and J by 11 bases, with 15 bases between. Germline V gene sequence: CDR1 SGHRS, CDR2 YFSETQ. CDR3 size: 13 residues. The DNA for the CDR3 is TGCGCCAGCAGCTGGACAGTCGGAGGGGCCCAGCATTTT. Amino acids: CASSWTVGGAQHF.

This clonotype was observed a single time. CDR3 coding DNA: TGTGCCAGTAGTCTTGCCGGGGTCCGCTACGAGCAGTACTTC. Its translation is CASSLAGVRYEQYF. The V and J genes are TRBV19 and TRBJ2-7; possible D gene TRBD2, 5 bases. The V and J ends lost 5 bases and 3 bases respectively, with 14 bases between them. Germline CDR1 reads LNHDA; CDR2 reads SQIVND (reference sequence). The CDR3 is 14 residues long.

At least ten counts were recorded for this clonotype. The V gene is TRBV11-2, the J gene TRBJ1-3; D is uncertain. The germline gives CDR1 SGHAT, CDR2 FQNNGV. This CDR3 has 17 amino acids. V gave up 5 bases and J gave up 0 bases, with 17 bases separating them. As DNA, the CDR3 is TGTGCCAGCAGCCGAAACCCCAAGGGCCTCTCTGGAAACACCATATATTTT. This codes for CASSRNPKGLSGNTIYF.

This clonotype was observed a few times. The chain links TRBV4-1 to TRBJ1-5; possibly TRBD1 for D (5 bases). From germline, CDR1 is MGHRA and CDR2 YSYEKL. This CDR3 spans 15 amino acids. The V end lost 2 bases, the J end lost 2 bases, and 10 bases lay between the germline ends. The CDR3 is CASSQTRGGNQPQHF. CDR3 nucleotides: TGCGCCAGCAGCCAAACCCGGGGGGGCAATCAGCCCCAGCATTTT.

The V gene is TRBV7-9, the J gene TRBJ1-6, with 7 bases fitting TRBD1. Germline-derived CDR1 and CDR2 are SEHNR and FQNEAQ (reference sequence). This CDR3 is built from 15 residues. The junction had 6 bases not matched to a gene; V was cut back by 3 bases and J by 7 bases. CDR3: CASSFHDRENSPLHF. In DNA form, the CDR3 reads TGTGCCAGCAGCTTCCATGACAGGGAGAATTCACCCCTCCACTTT.